These 23 T cell receptor beta chains were all obtained from the same sample, sequenced in a study of metastatic and nonmetastatic thyroid tumors. TCRdb reprocessed the PCR reads via MiXCR. The sample yields approximately 24,000 clones, under 25% seen once. No patient received treatment before thyroid surgery. What was sequenced was blood. Receptor source: a male donor with papillary thyroid cancer or a benign thyroid nodule (not recorded which). Some clones in this sample may be carry-over from other donors' samples.

About this clone itself: Germline and junction disagree at one end, which may indicate a read error. V and J are TRBV24-1 and TRBJ1-1; 7 bases agree with TRBD1. This CDR3 has 15 amino acids. Germline CDR1 reads KGHDR; CDR2 reads SFDVKD. The CDR3 DNA reads as TGTGCCACCATTGATTCAGGGGGAGGTAACACTGAAGCTTTCTTT. Residues: CATIDSGGGNTEAFF.

Worth noting for this clone: The junction differs from germline at one of its ends, possibly a read error. The chain recombines TRBV3-1 with TRBJ2-5; D gene uncertain. CDR1 is LGHDT and CDR2 is YNNKEL in the germline V gene (reference sequence). The CDR3 contains 14 residues. CDR3 bases: TGTGCCAGCAGCCAGTTCATAGCATCAGAGACACAGTACTTC. Translation: CASSQFIASETQYF.

This clone was counted many times. The V gene is TRBV20-1, the J gene TRBJ2-3, with TRBD2 matching 8 bases. The CDR3 extends over 13 amino acids. Germline CDR1 is DFQATT and CDR2 is SNEGSKA (reference sequence). V dropped 6 bases and J dropped 1; count of bases not matched to a gene: 3. The CDR3 DNA reads TGCAGTGCAACGACTAGCGGCACAGATACGCAGTATTTT. It translates to CSATTSGTDTQYF.

The chain is built from TRBV30 and TRBJ1-2; D unresolved. This CDR3 contains 13 residues. Looked up from germline, CDR1 is GTSNPN and CDR2 is SVGIG (reference sequence). Trimming took off 1 base at V and 4 bases at J, with 10 bases between the two ends. The CDR3 reads CAWSGSGFYGYTF. Written as DNA, the CDR3 is TGTGCCTGGAGTGGATCGGGATTCTATGGCTACACCTTC.

By share, this clone ranks as medium-sized (0.01 to 0.1%). The chain uses TRBV2 and TRBJ2-7, with D perhaps TRBD1 (6 bases). V was clipped by 0 bases and J by 5 bases, with 14 bases between them. Germline loops: CDR1 SNHLY, CDR2 FYNNEI. The CDR3 runs 15 residues. The CDR3 reads CASSEAVDRPHEQYF. CDR3 in DNA: TGTGCCAGCAGTGAAGCGGTAGACAGGCCCCACGAGCAGTACTTC.

This clone was seen ten or more times. The V call is TRBV12-3 or TRBV12-4, the J call TRBJ1-5; possible D gene TRBD1, 5 bases. The CDR3 has 14 residues. V lost 6 bases, J lost 1 base, and 10 bases lay in between. The CDR3 bases are TGTGCCAGCAGCTTGACAGTCAGCAATCAGCCCCAGCATTTT. As protein: CASSLTVSNQPQHF.

There are many counts of this clone. The chain has TRBV28 and TRBJ1-1; possible D gene TRBD1, 5 bases. The V gene's germline CDR1 is MDHEN and CDR2 SYDVKM. The CDR3 length is 15 residues. V was clipped by 5 bases and J by 2 bases, with 15 bases between them. The CDR3 here is CASSGARRGNTEAFF. The CDR3 DNA is TGTGCCAGCAGTGGGGCCCGGAGGGGCAACACTGAAGCTTTCTTT.

Many counts were recorded for this clone. The chain recombines TRBV27 with TRBJ2-2; TRBD2 matches at 7 bases. Trimming took 6 bases from V and 5 from J; bases not matched to a gene: 12. The germline V gene has CDR1 MNHEY and CDR2 SMNVEV (reference sequence). This CDR3 is built from 16 residues. DNA of the CDR3: TGTGCCAGCAGGGGGAGGGGTCGGAACTCGACCGGGGAGCTGTTTTTT. Translation: CASRGRGRNSTGELFF.

This chain uses TRBV6-1 with TRBJ2-3; 10 nucleotides match TRBD1. V lost 8 bases to trimming and J lost 4 bases; unmatched junction nucleotides: 9. The germline CDR1 and CDR2 sequences are MNHNS and SASEGT. The CDR3 is 15 residues long. CDR3 in amino acids: CASGTGTGEADTQYF. The CDR3 bases are TGTGCCAGCGGAACCGGGACAGGGGAGGCAGATACGCAGTATTTT.

The gene calls are TRBV18 and TRBJ1-3; TRBD1 matches at 8 bases. V gave up 6 bases and J gave up 0 bases; unmatched junction bases: 7. The CDR3 contains 16 residues. Germline loops: CDR1 KGHSH, CDR2 LQKENI. CDR3 sequence (DNA): TGTGCCAGCTCTACCGGGACAGGCTACTCTGGAAACACCATATATTTT. Translating gives CASSTGTGYSGNTIYF.

This clone was counted ten times or more. The rearrangement links TRBV28 to TRBJ2-5, with D perhaps matching TRBD1 (5 bases). Germline-derived CDR1 and CDR2 are MDHEN and SYDVKM. V lost 3 bases to trimming and J lost 1 base, with 12 bases between them. The CDR3 has 15 amino acids. CDR3 region: CASSLIGRAQETQYF. Here the CDR3 DNA reads TGTGCCAGCAGTTTGATCGGCAGGGCCCAAGAGACCCAGTACTTC.

The chain combines TRBV12-3 or TRBV12-4 with TRBJ2-1, with no clear D. The V end was cut by 10 bases, the J end by 0 bases, with 13 bases between. The CDR3 has 14 amino acids. This CDR3 reads CAISITSSYNEQFF. CDR3 in DNA: TGTGCCATTAGCATTACGAGCTCCTACAATGAGCAGTTCTTC.

This clone was found many times. V and J are TRBV11-3 and TRBJ2-2; no clear D gene. Trimming removed 0 bases from V and 5 bases from J, with 4 bases in between. Germline CDR1 is SGHNT and CDR2 is YENEEA. The CDR3 length is 13 residues. The CDR3 DNA reads as TGTGCCAGCAGCTTAGATCTTACCGGGGAGCTGTTTTTT. Protein product: CASSLDLTGELFF.

In its sample, this clone was seen a few times. This chain connects TRBV27 to TRBJ1-5; maybe TRBD1 (5 bases). The J call may be mistaken, given a closer DNA end match to TRBJ2-3. Germline CDR1 reads MNHEY; CDR2 reads SMNVEV (reference sequence). The CDR3 covers 15 residues. CDR3 in amino acids: CASSFVGLVNQPQYF. CDR3 coding DNA: TGTGCCAGCAGTTTTGTGGGGCTCGTCAATCAGCCCCAGTATTTT.

This clone was seen at least ten times. The V call is TRBV6-5, the J call TRBJ1-3; a weak D match, TRBD1 (6 bases). This CDR3 is 19 amino acids long. Germline CDR1 reads MNHEY; CDR2 reads SVGAGI. V was pared by 0 bases and J by 0 bases, with 18 bases between. CDR3 DNA: TGTGCCAGCAGTTACTCGGGGGCCACTGACGGGGACTCTGGAAACACCATATATTTT. Protein sequence: CASSYSGATDGDSGNTIYF.

This clone is medium-sized by share. J is TRBJ1-1 and V is TRBV12-3 or TRBV12-4, with 7 nucleotides matching TRBD1. The CDR3 consists of 14 residues. Trimming removed 5 bases from V and 0 bases from J; junction bases left unmatched: 3. The CDR3 sequence is CASSLGQMNTEAFF. In DNA, the CDR3 is TGTGCCAGCAGTCTGGGACAGATGAACACTGAAGCTTTCTTT.

This clone occurred many times. This chain uses TRBV3-2 with TRBJ2-3; the table names TRBD2, a call not compared with the DNA. TRBV3-2 is a recognized pseudogene. The CDR3 is 19 amino acids. CDR3 nucleotides: TGTGCCAGCAGCCAAGGAGTACGAGGACGAGCGGGAGGATCCGATACGCAGTATTTT. Translation gives CASSQGVRGRAGGSDTQYF.

This clone was seen at least ten times. The genes are TRBV19 and TRBJ1-1, with 9 bases identical to TRBD1. Germline lookup yields CDR1 LNHDA and CDR2 SQIVND (reference sequence). The ends lost 0 bases at V and 0 bases at J; junction bases unmatched: 2. The CDR3 is made up of 16 amino acids. The DNA of the CDR3 is TGTGCCAGTAGTATAGATGGACAGGGGATGAACACTGAAGCTTTCTTT. Protein sequence: CASSIDGQGMNTEAFF. Variable domain in full (rest from reference TRBV19 and TRBJ1-1): DGGITQSPKYLFRKEGQNVTLSCEQNLNHDAMYWYRQDPGQGLRLIYYSQIVNDFQKGDIAEGYSVSREKKESFPLTVTSAQKNPTAFYLCASSIDGQGMNTEAFFGQGTRLTVV.

This clone is medium-sized. The V call is TRBV6-1, the J call TRBJ2-7; D possibly uses TRBD1 or TRBD2 (5 bases each). CDR3 length: 14 amino acids. Germline CDR1 and CDR2: MNHNS and SASEGT. Trimming removed 4 bases from V and 3 bases from J, with 13 bases in between. This chain's CDR3 is CASSVGVRDYEQYF. In DNA form, the CDR3 reads TGTGCCAGCAGTGTGGGGGTTAGGGACTACGAGCAGTACTTC.

The chain combines TRBV11-2 with TRBJ2-3; no firm D call. CDR3 size: 16 residues. Trimming removed 2 bases from V and 6 bases from J, with 18 bases in between. CDR1 and CDR2 (germline): SGHAT, FQNNGV. For the CDR3, the DNA is TGTGCCAGCAGCTTAACTGGACGATGTATGACCGATACGCAGTATTTT. Its translation is CASSLTGRCMTDTQYF.

This clone was found many times. The chain couples TRBV19 to TRBJ1-1; D remains ambiguous. With 4 bases removed from V and 1 base from J, the gap between germline ends came to 4 bases. The CDR3 runs to 12 residues. Germline V gene data show CDR1 as LNHDA and CDR2 as SQIVND (reference sequence). The CDR3 here is CASSKENTEAFF. The DNA of the CDR3 is TGTGCCAGTAGTAAGGAGAACACTGAAGCTTTCTTT.

This clone was picked up many times. V is TRBV5-4 and J is TRBJ1-1; D call uncertain. Germline-derived CDR1 and CDR2 are SGHNT and YYREEE (reference sequence). This CDR3 contains 16 residues. V dropped 3 bases and J dropped 1 base, with 16 bases sitting between them. DNA for the CDR3: TGTGCCAGCAGCTCCCGGGAGGACGGGTCGAACACTGAAGCTTTCTTT. As protein: CASSSREDGSNTEAFF.

This clone was counted ten times or more. The V call is TRBV20-1, the J call TRBJ1-5, with D possibly TRBD1 on 6 matching bases. The V and J ends lost 2 bases and 5 bases respectively, with 16 bases between them. This CDR3 has 15 amino acids. Germline CDR1 DFQATT, CDR2 SNEGSKA (reference sequence). The CDR3 here is CSARNREDAHQPQHF. The DNA for the CDR3 is TGCAGTGCTAGAAACAGGGAGGATGCGCATCAGCCCCAGCATTTT.